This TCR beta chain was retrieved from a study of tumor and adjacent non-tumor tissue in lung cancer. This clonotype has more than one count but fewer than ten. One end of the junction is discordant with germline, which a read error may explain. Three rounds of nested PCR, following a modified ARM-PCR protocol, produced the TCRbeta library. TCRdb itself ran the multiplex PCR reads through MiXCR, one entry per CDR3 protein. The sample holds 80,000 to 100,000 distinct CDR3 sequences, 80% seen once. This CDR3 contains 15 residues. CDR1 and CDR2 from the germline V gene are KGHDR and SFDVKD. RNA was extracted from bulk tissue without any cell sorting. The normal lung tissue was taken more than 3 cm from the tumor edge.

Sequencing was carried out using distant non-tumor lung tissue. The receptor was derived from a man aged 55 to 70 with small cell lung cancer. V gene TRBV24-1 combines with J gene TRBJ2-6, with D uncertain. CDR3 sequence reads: CATGDFSSGANVLTF. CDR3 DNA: TGTGCCACCGGTGACTTCAGCTCTGGGGCCAACGTCCTGACTTTC.